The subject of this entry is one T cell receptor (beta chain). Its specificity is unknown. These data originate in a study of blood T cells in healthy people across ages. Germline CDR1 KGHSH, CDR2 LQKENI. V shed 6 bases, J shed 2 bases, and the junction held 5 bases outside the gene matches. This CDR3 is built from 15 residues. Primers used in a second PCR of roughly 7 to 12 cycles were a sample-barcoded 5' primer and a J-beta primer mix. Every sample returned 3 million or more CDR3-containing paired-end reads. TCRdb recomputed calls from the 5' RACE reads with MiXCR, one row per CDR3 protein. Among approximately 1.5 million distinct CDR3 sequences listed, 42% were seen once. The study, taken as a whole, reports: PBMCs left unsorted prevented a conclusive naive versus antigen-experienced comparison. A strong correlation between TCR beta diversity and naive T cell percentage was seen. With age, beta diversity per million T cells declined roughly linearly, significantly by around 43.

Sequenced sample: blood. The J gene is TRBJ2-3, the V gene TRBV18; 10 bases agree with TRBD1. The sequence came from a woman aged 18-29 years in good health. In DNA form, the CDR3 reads TGTGCCAGCTCGCCGGACAGGGGGACCACAGATACGCAGTATTTT. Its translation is CASSPDRGTTDTQYF.